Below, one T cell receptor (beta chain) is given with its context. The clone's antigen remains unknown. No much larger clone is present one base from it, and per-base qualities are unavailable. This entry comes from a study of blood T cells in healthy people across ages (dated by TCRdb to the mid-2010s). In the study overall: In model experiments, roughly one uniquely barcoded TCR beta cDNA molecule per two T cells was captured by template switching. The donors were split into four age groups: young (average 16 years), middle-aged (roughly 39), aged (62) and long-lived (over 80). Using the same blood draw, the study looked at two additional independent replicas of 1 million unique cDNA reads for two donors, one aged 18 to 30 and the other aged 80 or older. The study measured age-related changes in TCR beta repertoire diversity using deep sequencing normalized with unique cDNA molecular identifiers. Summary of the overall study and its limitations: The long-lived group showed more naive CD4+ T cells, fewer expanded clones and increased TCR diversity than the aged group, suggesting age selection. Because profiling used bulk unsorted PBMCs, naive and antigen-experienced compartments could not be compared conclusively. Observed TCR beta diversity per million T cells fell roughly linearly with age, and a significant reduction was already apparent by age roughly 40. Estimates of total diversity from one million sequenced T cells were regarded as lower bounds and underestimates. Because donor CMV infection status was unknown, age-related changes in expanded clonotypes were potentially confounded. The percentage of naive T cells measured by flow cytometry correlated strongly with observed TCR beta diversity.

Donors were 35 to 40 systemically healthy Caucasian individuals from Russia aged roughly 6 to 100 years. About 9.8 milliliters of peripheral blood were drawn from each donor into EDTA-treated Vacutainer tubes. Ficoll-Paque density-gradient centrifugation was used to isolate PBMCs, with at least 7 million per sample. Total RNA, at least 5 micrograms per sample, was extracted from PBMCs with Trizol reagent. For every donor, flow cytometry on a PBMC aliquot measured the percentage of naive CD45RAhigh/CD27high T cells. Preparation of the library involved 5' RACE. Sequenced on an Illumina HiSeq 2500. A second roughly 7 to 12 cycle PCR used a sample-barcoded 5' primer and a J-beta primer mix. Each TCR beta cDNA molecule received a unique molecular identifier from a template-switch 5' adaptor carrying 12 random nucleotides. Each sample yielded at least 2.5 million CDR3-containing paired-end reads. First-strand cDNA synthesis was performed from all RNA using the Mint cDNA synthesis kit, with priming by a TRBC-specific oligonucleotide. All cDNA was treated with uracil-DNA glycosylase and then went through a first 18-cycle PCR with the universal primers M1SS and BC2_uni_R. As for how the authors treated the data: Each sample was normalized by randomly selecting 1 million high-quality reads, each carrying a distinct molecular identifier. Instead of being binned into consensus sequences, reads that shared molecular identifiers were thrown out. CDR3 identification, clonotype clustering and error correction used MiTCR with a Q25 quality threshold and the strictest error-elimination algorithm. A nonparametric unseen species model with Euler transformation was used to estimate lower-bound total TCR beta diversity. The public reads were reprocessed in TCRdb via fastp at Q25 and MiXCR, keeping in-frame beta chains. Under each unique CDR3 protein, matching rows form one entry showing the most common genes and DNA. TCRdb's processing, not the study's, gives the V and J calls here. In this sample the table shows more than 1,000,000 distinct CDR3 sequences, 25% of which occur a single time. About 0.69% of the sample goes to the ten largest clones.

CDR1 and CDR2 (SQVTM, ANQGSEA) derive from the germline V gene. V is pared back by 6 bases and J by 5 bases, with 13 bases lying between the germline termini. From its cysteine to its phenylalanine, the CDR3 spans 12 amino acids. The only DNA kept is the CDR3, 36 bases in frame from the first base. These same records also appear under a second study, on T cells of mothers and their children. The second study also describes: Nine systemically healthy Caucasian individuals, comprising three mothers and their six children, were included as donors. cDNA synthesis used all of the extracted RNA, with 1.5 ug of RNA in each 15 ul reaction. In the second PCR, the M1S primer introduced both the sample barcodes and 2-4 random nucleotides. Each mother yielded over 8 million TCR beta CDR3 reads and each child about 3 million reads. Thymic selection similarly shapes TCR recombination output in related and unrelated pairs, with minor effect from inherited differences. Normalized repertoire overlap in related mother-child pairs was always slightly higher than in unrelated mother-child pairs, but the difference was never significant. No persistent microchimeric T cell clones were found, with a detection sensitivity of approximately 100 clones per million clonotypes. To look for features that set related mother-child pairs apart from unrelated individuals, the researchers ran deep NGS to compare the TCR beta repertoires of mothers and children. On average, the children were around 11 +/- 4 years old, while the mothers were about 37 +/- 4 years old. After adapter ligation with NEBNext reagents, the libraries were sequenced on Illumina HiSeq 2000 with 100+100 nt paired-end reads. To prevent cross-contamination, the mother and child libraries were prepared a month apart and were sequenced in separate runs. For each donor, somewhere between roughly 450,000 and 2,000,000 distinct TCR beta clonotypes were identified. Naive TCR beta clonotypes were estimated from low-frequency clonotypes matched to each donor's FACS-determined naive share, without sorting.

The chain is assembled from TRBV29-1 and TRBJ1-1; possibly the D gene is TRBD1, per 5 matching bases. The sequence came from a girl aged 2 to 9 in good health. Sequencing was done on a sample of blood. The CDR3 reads CSVGEQVTEAFF. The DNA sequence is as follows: TGCAGCGTCGGAGAACAGGTTACTGAAGCTTTCTTT.